The rows below give T cell receptor beta chains drawn from one sample of a study of cytomegalovirus exposure and HLA in healthy donors. Clones were read by immunoSEQ multiplex PCR, and TCRdb kept only the in-frame ones, dropping some. The data contain 160,000 or so clones, approximately 90% of them seen just once; the ten biggest clones take up around 3%. Sequences were obtained from PBMCs. The receptors come from a man aged 18 to 30 in good health and CMV-seronegative. CDR3s include the opening cysteine and the closing phenylalanine or tryptophan. The order of the fields is clone size, D gene, J gene, V gene, CDR3 DNA, CDR3 protein. D genes are given only for firm matches. Rows give clone size only sometimes, using once, few, many, or a class for an expanded clone.

abundance: -
d_gene: -
j_gene: TRBJ2-3
v_gene: TRBV9
CDR3nt: TGTGCCAGCAGCGTAGGAGAGCTGGATACGCAGTATTTT
CDR3aa: CASSVGELDTQYF

abundance: -
d_gene: -
j_gene: TRBJ1-6
v_gene: TRBV19
CDR3nt: TGTGCCAGTAAGGTCGGCAGGGGAAATTCACCCCTCCACTTT
CDR3aa: CASKVGRGNSPLHF

abundance: once
d_gene: TRBD1
j_gene: TRBJ1-6
v_gene: TRBV27
CDR3nt: TGTGCCAGCAGTTTAACAGGGGGTAGCTCCTATAATTCACCCCTCCACTTT
CDR3aa: CASSLTGGSSYNSPLHF

abundance: -
d_gene: -
j_gene: TRBJ1-5
v_gene: TRBV7-9
CDR3nt: TGTGCCAGCAGCTTGACAGATTACAATCAGCCCCAGCATTTT
CDR3aa: CASSLTDYNQPQHF

abundance: -
d_gene: -
j_gene: TRBJ2-1
v_gene: TRBV11-2
CDR3nt: TGTGCCAGCATCCGAGGCCGAGGCAGGGGAGCCAATGAGCAGTTCTTC
CDR3aa: CASIRGRGRGANEQFF

abundance: -
d_gene: TRBD2
j_gene: TRBJ2-7
v_gene: TRBV7-9
CDR3nt: TGTGCCAGCAGCACCACCACTAGCGGTGATAGCTCCTACGAGCAGTACTTC
CDR3aa: CASSTTTSGDSSYEQYF

abundance: -
d_gene: TRBD2
j_gene: TRBJ2-7
v_gene: TRBV10-1
CDR3nt: TGCGCCAGCAGTGGGGATAGCGGGAGCTCCTACGAGCAGTACTTC
CDR3aa: CASSGDSGSSYEQYF

abundance: -
d_gene: -
j_gene: TRBJ2-7
v_gene: TRBV11-2
CDR3nt: TGTGCCAGCAGCTTATCCGCTAGCTCCTACGAGCAGTACTTC
CDR3aa: CASSLSASSYEQYF

abundance: once
d_gene: TRBD1
j_gene: TRBJ2-2
v_gene: TRBV10-3
CDR3nt: TGTGCCATCAGAGTTGGGACAGCTAACACCGGGGAGCTGTTTTTT
CDR3aa: CAIRVGTANTGELFF

abundance: -
d_gene: -
j_gene: TRBJ1-3
v_gene: TRBV27
CDR3nt: TGTGCCAGCAGTTCCATCGGGGGGAGCTCTGGAAACACCATATATTTT
CDR3aa: CASSSIGGSSGNTIYF

abundance: -
d_gene: TRBD1
j_gene: TRBJ1-6
v_gene: TRBV7-9
CDR3nt: TGTGCCAGCAGCCCCGACGGGACAGTATTCTATAATTCACCCCTCCACTTT
CDR3aa: CASSPDGTVFYNSPLHF

abundance: -
d_gene: -
j_gene: TRBJ2-7
v_gene: TRBV11-2
CDR3nt: TGTGCCAGCAGCTTCCGGGACACAATTTCCTACGAGCAGTACTTC
CDR3aa: CASSFRDTISYEQYF

abundance: -
d_gene: TRBD1
j_gene: TRBJ1-2
v_gene: TRBV7-2
CDR3nt: TGTGCCAGCAGCTTAGCCGGGACAGGGTTAACTAACTATGGCTACACCTTC
CDR3aa: CASSLAGTGLTNYGYTF

abundance: -
d_gene: TRBD1
j_gene: TRBJ2-7
v_gene: TRBV6-5
CDR3nt: TGTGCCAGCAGTTACTCGTTTAGGGACAGCTCCTACGAGCAGTACTTC
CDR3aa: CASSYSFRDSSYEQYF

abundance: -
d_gene: -
j_gene: TRBJ1-1
v_gene: TRBV6-1
CDR3nt: TGTGCCAGCAGGGGGGGGGAGACGAACACTGAAGCTTTCTTT
CDR3aa: CASRGGETNTEAFF

abundance: -
d_gene: TRBD1
j_gene: TRBJ1-2
v_gene: TRBV6-6
CDR3nt: TGTGCCAGCAGCCACGACAGGGGCGGACATGGCTACACCTTC
CDR3aa: CASSHDRGGHGYTF

abundance: -
d_gene: TRBD1
j_gene: TRBJ1-4
v_gene: TRBV2
CDR3nt: TGTGCCAGCAGGGCGACAGGGAATGAAAAACTGTTTTTT
CDR3aa: CASRATGNEKLFF

abundance: -
d_gene: -
j_gene: TRBJ2-1
v_gene: TRBV29-1
CDR3nt: TGCAGCGAAGGGAGGTGGGGCAATGAGCAGTTCTTC
CDR3aa: CSEGRWGNEQFF

abundance: once
d_gene: -
j_gene: TRBJ2-5
v_gene: TRBV2
CDR3nt: TGTGCCTCGAAATACGGTGTGGGGCAGAAGGGGGAAGCCGAAGAGACCCAGTACTTC
CDR3aa: CASKYGVGQKGEAEETQYF

abundance: once
d_gene: TRBD1
j_gene: TRBJ2-1
v_gene: TRBV29-1
CDR3nt: TGCAGCGTTGAGGCAGGGGGTCCCTACAATGAGCAGTTCTTC
CDR3aa: CSVEAGGPYNEQFF

abundance: -
d_gene: -
j_gene: TRBJ2-6
v_gene: TRBV5-8
CDR3nt: TGTGCCAGCAGACCCGGAGCCTCTGGGGCCAACGTCCTGACTTTC
CDR3aa: CASRPGASGANVLTF

abundance: -
d_gene: TRBD1
j_gene: TRBJ1-2
v_gene: TRBV6-5
CDR3nt: TGTGCCAGCAGTTCGACAGGGCCCTTTGAAGGCTACACCTTC
CDR3aa: CASSSTGPFEGYTF

abundance: -
d_gene: TRBD1
j_gene: TRBJ1-1
v_gene: TRBV6-6
CDR3nt: TGTGCCAGCAGTTACTGGACAGGAGTTAACACTGAAGCTTTCTTT
CDR3aa: CASSYWTGVNTEAFF

abundance: -
d_gene: -
j_gene: TRBJ1-3
v_gene: TRBV6-1
CDR3nt: TGTGCCAGCAGTGAATTTACAACAGGGACTGGAAACACCATATATTTT
CDR3aa: CASSEFTTGTGNTIYF

abundance: -
d_gene: -
j_gene: TRBJ1-1
v_gene: TRBV2
CDR3nt: TGTGCCAGCAGACTCTTCGGGAAGAACACTGAAGCTTTCTTT
CDR3aa: CASRLFGKNTEAFF

abundance: -
d_gene: TRBD1
j_gene: TRBJ2-2
v_gene: TRBV25-1
CDR3nt: TGTGCCAGCAGTGAATCGGGCAGGGGGCCTACCGGGGAGCTGTTTTTT
CDR3aa: CASSESGRGPTGELFF

abundance: -
d_gene: TRBD1
j_gene: TRBJ1-1
v_gene: TRBV6-1
CDR3nt: TGTGCCAGCAGTGAAAGGCGTTATCGGCAGGGGGTTGTCCTTTTCACTGAAGCTTTCTTT
CDR3aa: CASSERRYRQGVVLFTEAFF

abundance: -
d_gene: TRBD1
j_gene: TRBJ2-5
v_gene: TRBV28
CDR3nt: TGTGCCAGCACGCGGACAGGGGACGTCCAAGAGACCCAGTACTTC
CDR3aa: CASTRTGDVQETQYF

abundance: -
d_gene: -
j_gene: TRBJ2-7
v_gene: TRBV9
CDR3nt: TGTGCCAGCAGCGTAGAAGGGGTTCCATACTACGAGCAGTACTTC
CDR3aa: CASSVEGVPYYEQYF

abundance: -
d_gene: TRBD1
j_gene: TRBJ2-7
v_gene: TRBV5-6
CDR3nt: TGTGCCAGCAGGGCCACAGGGGACTCCTACGAGCAGTACTTC
CDR3aa: CASRATGDSYEQYF

abundance: -
d_gene: -
j_gene: TRBJ2-7
v_gene: TRBV7-2
CDR3nt: TGTGCCAGCAGCCCACACGCCGAATACGAGCAGTACTTC
CDR3aa: CASSPHAEYEQYF

abundance: -
d_gene: -
j_gene: TRBJ1-2
v_gene: TRBV5-1
CDR3nt: TGCGCCAGCAGCTTGGGCAACCCTCAGGCTAACTATGGCTACACCTTC
CDR3aa: CASSLGNPQANYGYTF

abundance: -
d_gene: TRBD1
j_gene: TRBJ2-3
v_gene: TRBV28
CDR3nt: TGTGCCAGCGGATTAGCCGGGACAGTACCAACAGATACGCAGTATTTT
CDR3aa: CASGLAGTVPTDTQYF

abundance: -
d_gene: TRBD2
j_gene: TRBJ2-5
v_gene: TRBV7-9
CDR3nt: TGTGCCAGCAGCTTAGAGGGGGGACTAGCGGCCCAAGAGACCCAGTACTTC
CDR3aa: CASSLEGGLAAQETQYF

abundance: -
d_gene: TRBD1
j_gene: TRBJ1-5
v_gene: TRBV27
CDR3nt: TGTGCCAGCAGTGCTGACAGGGGGGGAATTAGCAATCAGCCCCAGCATTTT
CDR3aa: CASSADRGGISNQPQHF

abundance: -
d_gene: TRBD2
j_gene: TRBJ2-1
v_gene: TRBV4-1
CDR3nt: TGCGCCAGCAGCCAAGTGAGTGGGACGGGGGGACCATCCTACAATGAGCAGTTCTTC
CDR3aa: CASSQVSGTGGPSYNEQFF

abundance: -
d_gene: TRBD1
j_gene: TRBJ2-7
v_gene: TRBV10-3
CDR3nt: TGTGCCATCAGTGACCCGACAGGGCGTTCCTACGAGCAGTACTTC
CDR3aa: CAISDPTGRSYEQYF

abundance: once
d_gene: -
j_gene: TRBJ2-5
v_gene: TRBV25-1
CDR3nt: TGTGCCAGCAGGCCTGGGTGGGGCAGGGAAGAGACCCAGTACTTC
CDR3aa: CASRPGWGREETQYF

abundance: -
d_gene: TRBD1
j_gene: TRBJ1-4
v_gene: TRBV6-5
CDR3nt: TGTGCCAGCACCACGTACAGGGGAAACGAAAAACTGTTTTTT
CDR3aa: CASTTYRGNEKLFF

abundance: -
d_gene: TRBD2
j_gene: TRBJ2-1
v_gene: TRBV28
CDR3nt: TGTGCCAGCACCCTCCTGACTAGCGCAAGCTCCTACAATGAGCAGTTCTTC
CDR3aa: CASTLLTSASSYNEQFF

abundance: once
d_gene: TRBD2
j_gene: TRBJ2-1
v_gene: TRBV6-6
CDR3nt: TGTGCCAGCAGTACTGACGGGGGGGCATCCTACAATGAGCAGTTCTTC
CDR3aa: CASSTDGGASYNEQFF

abundance: -
d_gene: TRBD2
j_gene: TRBJ2-1
v_gene: TRBV2
CDR3nt: TGTGCCAGCAGTTGGGCGGGGGGGGTAAATGAGCAGTTCTTC
CDR3aa: CASSWAGGVNEQFF

abundance: -
d_gene: -
j_gene: TRBJ2-7
v_gene: TRBV27
CDR3nt: TGTGCCAGCAGTTTATCTGTGGCAGGGGAAGCCTACGAGCAGTACTTC
CDR3aa: CASSLSVAGEAYEQYF

abundance: -
d_gene: -
j_gene: TRBJ1-1
v_gene: TRBV6-1
CDR3nt: TGTGCCAGCAGTCCCCCCCGGGGCAGGGGCACTGAAGCTTTCTTT
CDR3aa: CASSPPRGRGTEAFF

abundance: -
d_gene: TRBD2
j_gene: TRBJ2-7
v_gene: TRBV5-8
CDR3nt: TGTGCCAGCAGCTTGGTGCGGACGACGGGGGGCGAGCAGTACTTC
CDR3aa: CASSLVRTTGGEQYF

abundance: -
d_gene: TRBD1
j_gene: TRBJ1-2
v_gene: TRBV11-1
CDR3nt: TGTGCCAGCAGTCCTCAACAGGGGGCGGATGGCTACACCTTC
CDR3aa: CASSPQQGADGYTF

abundance: -
d_gene: -
j_gene: TRBJ2-7
v_gene: TRBV7-2
CDR3nt: TGTGCCAGCAGCTTAGAGTCCTCCGGGAGAATTTCCTCCTACGAGCAGTACTTC
CDR3aa: CASSLESSGRISSYEQYF

abundance: -
d_gene: TRBD1
j_gene: TRBJ2-7
v_gene: TRBV6-5
CDR3nt: TGTGCCAGCAGTTACTCGATGGCAGGGGGATCCTACGAGCAGTACTTC
CDR3aa: CASSYSMAGGSYEQYF

abundance: -
d_gene: -
j_gene: TRBJ1-4
v_gene: TRBV5-4
CDR3nt: TGTGCCAGCAGCTCTCCGGAGACAGCTAATGAAAAACTGTTTTTT
CDR3aa: CASSSPETANEKLFF

abundance: once
d_gene: -
j_gene: TRBJ1-4
v_gene: TRBV6-6
CDR3nt: -
CDR3aa: CASSTSGQGADEKLFF

abundance: -
d_gene: TRBD1
j_gene: TRBJ1-1
v_gene: TRBV5-4
CDR3nt: TGTGCCAGCAGCTTGGGGACAGGGGGTCCCACTGAAGCTTTCTTT
CDR3aa: CASSLGTGGPTEAFF

abundance: -
d_gene: TRBD2
j_gene: TRBJ2-2
v_gene: TRBV11-2
CDR3nt: TGTGCCAGCAGGCCTAGCGGGGGCCTTATCTCGAACACCGGGGAGCTGTTTTTT
CDR3aa: CASRPSGGLISNTGELFF

abundance: few
d_gene: -
j_gene: TRBJ2-2
v_gene: TRBV13
CDR3nt: TGTGCCAGCAGCTTAGGTCGGTCGACCGGGGAGCTGTTTTTT
CDR3aa: CASSLGRSTGELFF

abundance: -
d_gene: TRBD2
j_gene: TRBJ2-3
v_gene: TRBV11-2
CDR3nt: TGTGCCAGCAGCCCCGGGAGGGCTAGCGGGTTTTGGGATACGCAGTATTTT
CDR3aa: CASSPGRASGFWDTQYF

abundance: -
d_gene: -
j_gene: TRBJ1-2
v_gene: TRBV5-1
CDR3nt: TGCGCCAGCACCTTGGAGGGGCGAGGCTACACCTTC
CDR3aa: CASTLEGRGYTF

abundance: -
d_gene: TRBD1
j_gene: TRBJ1-4
v_gene: TRBV19
CDR3nt: TGTGCCAGTAGGGGGGACAGAAGTAGTGAAAAACTGTTTTTT
CDR3aa: CASRGDRSSEKLFF

abundance: -
d_gene: TRBD1
j_gene: TRBJ1-2
v_gene: TRBV18
CDR3nt: TGTGCCAGCTCACCGCAATCCGGGACAGGGGGCGCAGTGTACAGGAACTATGGCTACACCTTC
CDR3aa: CASSPQSGTGGAVYRNYGYTF